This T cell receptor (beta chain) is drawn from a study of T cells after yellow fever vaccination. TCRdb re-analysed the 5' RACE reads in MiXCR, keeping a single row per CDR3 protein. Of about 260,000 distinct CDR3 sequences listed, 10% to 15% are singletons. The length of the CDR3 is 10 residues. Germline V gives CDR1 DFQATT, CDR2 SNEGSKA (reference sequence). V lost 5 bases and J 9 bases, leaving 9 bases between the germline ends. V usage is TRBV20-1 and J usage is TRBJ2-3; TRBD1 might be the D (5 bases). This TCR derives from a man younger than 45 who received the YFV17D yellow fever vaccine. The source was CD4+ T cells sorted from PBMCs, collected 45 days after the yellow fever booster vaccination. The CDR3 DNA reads TGCAGTGCTCAAAACAGGACGCAGTATTTT. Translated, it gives CSAQNRTQYF.